Detailed here is one TCR beta chain. Its cognate antigen is unknown. This sample is drawn from a study of Ad26.COV2.S vaccination and SARS-CoV-2 variants. Overall study: Ad26.COV2.S given intramuscularly, once or twice 56 days apart. Regarding the study as a whole: Vaccine and placebo recipients had comparable breadth of non-spike TCRs.

CDR3 length: 14 amino acids. This table comes from immunoSEQ multiplex PCR, and its TCRdb copy is limited to in-frame clones, with some not included. Here the sample spans roughly 510,000 clones, roughly 87% being singletons. Treatment indicated: roughly 18 received Ad26.COV2.S at low or high dose, single or two shots; several received placebo; per-sample allocation not given. On day 63 after the first injection, vaccine and placebo recipients gave samples. Donation came from an adult in Boston who was aged 18-55 years. The receptor's source is a person aged 18-60 years who received the Ad26.COV2.S COVID-19 vaccine or a placebo. The material was peripheral blood, obtained in a trial of Ad26.COV2.S vaccine versus placebo. The chain uses TRBV23-1 and TRBJ1-5, with D tentatively TRBD1 (5 bases). TRBV23-1 is identified as an open reading frame with a role that is uncertain. CDR3: CATEGRRGGQPQHF. DNA for the CDR3: TGCGCTACGGAGGGCAGGCGGGGGGGGCAGCCCCAGCATTTT.